Given below is one T cell receptor (beta chain) in context. The data originate from a study of low-dose radiotherapy and immunotherapy resistance in tumors. At the level of the study: Members of Cohort 1 were treated with 0.5 Gy per fraction every 2 weeks. The prescribed total PTV dose was 6.5 Gy. At a dose of 200 mg/m2, intravenous cyclophosphamide was given every two weeks, one day before radiation and immunotherapy.

Stated time point: before trial treatment. Low-dose radiotherapy, low-dose cyclophosphamide, aspirin, ipilimumab and nivolumab were all given to the donors. The V gene's germline CDR1 is MDHEN and CDR2 SYDVKM. V was shortened by 4 bases and J by 3 bases, with 19 bases between the two germline ends. CDR3 size: 17 residues. Gene-specific TRAV and TRBV primers were used for first-strand cDNA, covering alpha and beta chains. TCR amplification used 15 to 20 PCR cycles, a constant-region primer and a V-primer adapter. TCRdb recomputed calls from the reads with MiXCR, one row per CDR3 protein. The table lists more than 50,000 distinct CDR3 sequences, approximately 25% of them singletons, with approximately 5.7% in the top ten.

The sample here was PBMCs, taken before treatment. The sequence derives from a male donor with prostate cancer. The chain links TRBV28 to TRBJ2-1; possibly TRBD1 for D (5 bases). CDR3 DNA sequence: TGTGCCAGCAGTTCTTTAAGATCGACAGCCAGCTACAATGAGCAGTTCTTC. Its protein is CASSSLRSTASYNEQFF.